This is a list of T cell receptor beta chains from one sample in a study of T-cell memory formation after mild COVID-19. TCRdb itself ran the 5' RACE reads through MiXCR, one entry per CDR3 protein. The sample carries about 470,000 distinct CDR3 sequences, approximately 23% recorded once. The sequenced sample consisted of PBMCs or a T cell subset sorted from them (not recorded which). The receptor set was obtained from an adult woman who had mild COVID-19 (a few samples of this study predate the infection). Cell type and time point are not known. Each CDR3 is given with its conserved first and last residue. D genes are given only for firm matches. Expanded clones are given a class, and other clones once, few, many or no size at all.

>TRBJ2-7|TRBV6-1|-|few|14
CASSGRGPRDEQYF
TGTGCCAGCAGTGGCCGGGGCCCACGGGACGAGCAGTACTTC
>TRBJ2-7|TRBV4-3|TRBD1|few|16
CASSQEQRTGIYDQYF
TGCGCCAGCAGCCAAGAACAAAGGACAGGGATCTACGACCAGTACTTC
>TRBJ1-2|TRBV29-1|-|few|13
CSAHGGANYGYTF
TGCAGCGCCCACGGCGGGGCCAACTATGGCTACACCTTC
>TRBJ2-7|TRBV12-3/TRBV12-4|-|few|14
CASTSSPPLYEQYF
TGTGCCAGCACCTCAAGCCCACCCCTCTACGAGCAGTACTTC
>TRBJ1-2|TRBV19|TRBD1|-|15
CASSKKTGGVYGYTF
TGTGCCAGTAGTAAAAAGACAGGGGGCGTCTACGGCTACACCTTC
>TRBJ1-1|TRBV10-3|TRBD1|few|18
CAISPSTTGANMNTEAFF
TGTGCCATCAGTCCATCTACGACAGGGGCCAACATGAACACTGAAGCTTTCTTT
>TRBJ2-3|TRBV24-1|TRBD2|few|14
CATASAGGPDTQYF
TGTGCCACAGCCTCGGCGGGAGGACCAGATACGCAGTATTTT
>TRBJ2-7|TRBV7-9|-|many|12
CASSFVGYEQYF
TGTGCCAGCAGCTTTGTGGGGTACGAGCAGTACTTC
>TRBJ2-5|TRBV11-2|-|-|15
CASSLEGTDGETQYF
TGTGCCAGCAGCTTAGAAGGGACCGATGGGGAGACCCAGTACTTC
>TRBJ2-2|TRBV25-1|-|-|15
CASSVSGVSTGELFF
TGTGCCAGCAGTGTTTCTGGGGTTAGCACCGGGGAGCTGTTTTTT
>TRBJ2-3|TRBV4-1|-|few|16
CASSQAYGASTDTQYF
TGCGCCAGCAGCCAAGCATACGGGGCTAGCACAGATACGCAGTATTTT
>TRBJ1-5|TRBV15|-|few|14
CATSRGDGNQPQHF
TGTGCCACCAGCAGAGGGGATGGCAATCAGCCCCAGCATTTT
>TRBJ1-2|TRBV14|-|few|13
CASSRGRGYGYTF
TGTGCCAGCTCGCGGGGGCGCGGCTATGGCTACACCTTC
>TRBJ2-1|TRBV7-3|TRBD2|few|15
CASSFREASYNEQFF
TGTGCCAGCAGCTTCCGGGAGGCGTCCTACAATGAGCAGTTCTTC
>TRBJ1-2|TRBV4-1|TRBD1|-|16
CASSPWGGGEDYSYTF
TGCGCCAGCAGCCCCTGGGGAGGGGGCGAGGACTATAGCTACACCTTC
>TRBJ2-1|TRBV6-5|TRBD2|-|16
CASSYSASGGYNEQFF
TGTGCCAGCAGTTACTCTGCTAGCGGGGGATACAATGAGCAGTTCTTC
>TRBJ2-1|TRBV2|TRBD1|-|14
CASGRQGAYNEQFF
TGTGCCAGCGGTCGACAGGGGGCCTACAATGAGCAGTTCTTC
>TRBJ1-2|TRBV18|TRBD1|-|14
CASSPLGQDAGYTF
TGTGCAAGCTCACCCCTTGGACAGGACGCAGGCTACACCTTC
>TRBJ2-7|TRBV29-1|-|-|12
CSVQGGVYEQYF
TGCAGCGTTCAAGGGGGGGTCTACGAGCAGTACTTC
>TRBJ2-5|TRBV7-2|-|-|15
CASRTGQAQGETQYF
TGTGCCAGCAGGACGGGACAAGCTCAAGGGGAGACCCAGTACTTC
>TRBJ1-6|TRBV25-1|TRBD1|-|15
CASSAGGTANSPLHF
TGTGCCAGCAGTGCCGGCGGGACAGCTAATTCACCCCTCCACTTT
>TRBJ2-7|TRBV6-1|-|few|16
CASSEVRGRASYEQYF
TGTGCCAGCAGTGAAGTCCGCGGACGTGCGTCCTACGAGCAGTACTTC
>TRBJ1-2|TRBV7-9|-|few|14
CASGPDGGSYGYTF
TGTGCCAGCGGACCGGATGGAGGGTCCTATGGCTACACCTTC
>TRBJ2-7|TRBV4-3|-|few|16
CASSQDRRNPSYEQYF
TGCGCCAGCAGCCAAGATAGGCGGAATCCCTCCTACGAGCAGTACTTC
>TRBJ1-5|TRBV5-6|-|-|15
CASSLLGNSNQPQHF
TGTGCCAGCAGCTTGTTGGGGAATAGCAATCAGCCCCAGCATTTT
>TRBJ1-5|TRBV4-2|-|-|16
CASSQGFRAGGQPQHF
TGTGCCAGCAGCCAGGGCTTCCGGGCGGGTGGACAGCCCCAGCATTTT
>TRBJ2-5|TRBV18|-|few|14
CASSPRRAQETQYF
TGTGCCAGCTCACCACGTAGGGCCCAAGAGACCCAGTACTTC
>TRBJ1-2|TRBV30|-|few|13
CAWSLGPNYGYTF
TGTGCCTGGAGTCTCGGGCCAAACTATGGCTACACCTTC
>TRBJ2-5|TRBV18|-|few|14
CASSPAGARETQYF
TGTGCCAGCTCACCGGCGGGGGCGAGGGAGACCCAGTACTTC
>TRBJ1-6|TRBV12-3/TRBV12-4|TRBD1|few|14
CASSHTGGISPLHF
TGTGCCAGCAGTCATACAGGGGGCATATCACCCCTCCACTTT
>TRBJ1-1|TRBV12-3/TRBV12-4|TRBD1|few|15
CASSFRTGLNTEAFF
TGTGCCAGCAGTTTCCGGACAGGGCTGAACACTGAAGCTTTCTTT
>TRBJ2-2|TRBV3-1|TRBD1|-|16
CASSPPGQGYGGELFF
TGTGCCAGCAGCCCACCTGGACAGGGGTACGGCGGGGAGCTGTTTTTT
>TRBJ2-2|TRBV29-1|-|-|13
CSVEGGRPGELFF
TGCAGCGTTGAAGGAGGACGTCCCGGGGAGCTGTTTTTT
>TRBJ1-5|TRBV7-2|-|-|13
CASSPTPEQPQHF
TGTGCCAGCAGCCCAACCCCGGAGCAGCCCCAGCATTTT
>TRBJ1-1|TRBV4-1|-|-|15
CASSQDLTANTEAFF
TGCGCCAGCAGCCAAGATTTAACGGCGAACACTGAAGCTTTCTTT
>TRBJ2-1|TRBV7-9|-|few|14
CASSFYQEWDEQFF
TGTGCCAGCAGCTTTTACCAAGAGTGGGATGAGCAGTTCTTC
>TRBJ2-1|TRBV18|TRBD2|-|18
CASSSLAGTSGTVVEQFF
TGTGCCAGCTCCTCCCTCGCGGGAACTAGCGGGACGGTAGTGGAGCAGTTCTTC
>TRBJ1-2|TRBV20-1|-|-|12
CSARPEYYGYTF
TGCAGTGCTAGGCCGGAGTACTATGGCTACACCTTC
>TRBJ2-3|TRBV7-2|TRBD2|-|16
CASSLGVTSVTDTQYF
TGTGCCAGCAGCTTGGGGGTGACTAGCGTCACAGATACGCAGTATTTT
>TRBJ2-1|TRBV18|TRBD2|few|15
CASSPPGLAFNEQFF
TGTGCCAGCTCACCCCCGGGACTAGCATTCAATGAGCAGTTCTTC
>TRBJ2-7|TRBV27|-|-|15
CASSFRAGSAYEQYF
TGTGCCAGCAGTTTCCGGGCAGGGTCGGCGTACGAGCAGTACTTC
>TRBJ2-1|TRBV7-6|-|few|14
CASSLERTDNEQFF
TGTGCCAGCAGCTTAGAAAGGACCGATAATGAGCAGTTCTTC
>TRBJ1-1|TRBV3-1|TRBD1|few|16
CASSLDRDLVSTEAFF
TGTGCCAGCAGCCTGGACAGGGACTTGGTGAGCACTGAAGCTTTCTTT
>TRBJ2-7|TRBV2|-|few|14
CASSVRGATYEQYF
TGTGCCAGCAGTGTTCGCGGGGCCACCTACGAGCAGTACTTC
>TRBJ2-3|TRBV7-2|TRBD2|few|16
CASRRLAGGLKDTQYF
TGTGCCAGCAGGCGTTTAGCGGGAGGCTTGAAAGATACGCAGTATTTT
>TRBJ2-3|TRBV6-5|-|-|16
CASSYSDGGDTDTQYF
TGTGCCAGCAGTTACTCGGACGGAGGGGACACAGATACGCAGTATTTT
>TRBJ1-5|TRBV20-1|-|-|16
CSADPRGDPYNQPQHF
TGCAGTGCTGACCCGCGGGGGGACCCCTACAATCAGCCCCAGCATTTT
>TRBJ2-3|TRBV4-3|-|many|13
CASSPTLTDTQYF
TGCGCCAGCAGCCCGACCCTCACAGATACGCAGTATTTT
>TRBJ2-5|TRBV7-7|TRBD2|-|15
CASSLRTLGGETQYF
TGTGCTAGCAGCTTACGGACCCTCGGGGGGGAGACCCAGTACTTC
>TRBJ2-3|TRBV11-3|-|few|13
CASSFTAIDTQYF
TGTGCCAGCAGCTTCACAGCTATTGATACGCAGTATTTT
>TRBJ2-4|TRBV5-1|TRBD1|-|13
CASSSGQGNIQYF
TGCGCCAGCAGCAGCGGACAGGGGAACATTCAGTACTTC
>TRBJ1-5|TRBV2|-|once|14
CASTRRYSNQPQHF
TGTGCCAGCACGAGACGGTATAGCAATCAGCCCCAGCATTTT
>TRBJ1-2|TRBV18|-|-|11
CASSEQAGYTF
TGTGCCAGCTCAGAACAAGCTGGCTACACCTTC
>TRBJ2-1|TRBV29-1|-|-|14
CSVAQAYSYNEQFF
TGCAGCGTCGCACAGGCTTACTCCTACAATGAGCAGTTCTTC
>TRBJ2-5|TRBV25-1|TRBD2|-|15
CASSEFSGMSETQYF
TGTGCCAGCAGTGAATTTAGCGGGATGAGTGAGACCCAGTACTTC
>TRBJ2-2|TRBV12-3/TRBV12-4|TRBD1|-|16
CASSLDRGRFTGELFF
TGTGCCAGCAGTCTCGACAGGGGGCGGTTCACCGGGGAGCTGTTTTTT
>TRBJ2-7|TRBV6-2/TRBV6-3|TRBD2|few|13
CASGLAGTLEQYF
TGTGCCAGTGGACTAGCGGGAACTCTGGAGCAGTACTTC